Listed below are T cell receptor beta chains from one sample, sequenced in a study of glioma-infiltrating T cells. TCRdb ran MiXCR on the multiplex PCR reads and lists one entry per CDR3 protein. The data show under 130,000 distinct CDR3 sequences, about 28% seen once. Sequencing was performed on glioma tissue, nonneoplastic brain tissue, or PBMCs (not recorded which). These TCRs come from a human donor with low-grade glioma or glioblastoma, undergoing nonglioma brain surgery, or in good health (not recorded which). Each CDR3 is given with its conserved first and last residue. The D gene is left open where the match is weak. Only part of the rows carry a size: once, few, many, or a class if the clone is expanded.

clone_size: NA; cdr3_length: 16; j_call: TRBJ2-7; v_call: TRBV4-1; d_call: NA; cdr3_nt: TGCGCCAGCCGCCAGGACCGGGACGCGTACTCCTACGAGCAGTACTTC; cdr3_aa: CASRQDRDAYSYEQYF
clone_size: many; cdr3_length: 12; j_call: TRBJ2-3; v_call: TRBV7-8; d_call: TRBD1; cdr3_nt: TGTGCCAGCAAACCAGGGGGTGATACGCAGTATTTT; cdr3_aa: CASKPGGDTQYF
clone_size: NA; cdr3_length: 15; j_call: TRBJ1-2; v_call: TRBV27; d_call: NA; cdr3_nt: TGTGCCAGCAGCCCCACCCCCATGGTTGGTTATGGCTACACCTTC; cdr3_aa: CASSPTPMVGYGYTF
clone_size: many; cdr3_length: 15; j_call: TRBJ1-1; v_call: TRBV20-1; d_call: NA; cdr3_nt: TGCAGTGCTAGAGACGTAGGCGTTACGAACACTGAAGCTTTCTTT; cdr3_aa: CSARDVGVTNTEAFF
clone_size: NA; cdr3_length: 14; j_call: TRBJ2-3; v_call: TRBV2; d_call: NA; cdr3_nt: TGTGCCAGCAGTGAGATCGACCGCACAGATACGCAGTATTTT; cdr3_aa: CASSEIDRTDTQYF
clone_size: NA; cdr3_length: 17; j_call: TRBJ2-1; v_call: TRBV4-2; d_call: NA; cdr3_nt: TGTGCCAGCAGCCAAGATTGGGGAGGCAGTCGCCTCTATCAGCAGTTCTTC; cdr3_aa: CASSQDWGGSRLYQQFF
clone_size: many; cdr3_length: 14; j_call: TRBJ1-1; v_call: TRBV6-1; d_call: TRBD1; cdr3_nt: TGTGCCAGCAGAGGGGACAGATTTAACACTGAAGCTTTCTTT; cdr3_aa: CASRGDRFNTEAFF
clone_size: many; cdr3_length: 17; j_call: TRBJ2-3; v_call: TRBV28; d_call: TRBD2; cdr3_nt: TGTGCCAGCAGCTCGCCGGGGGTCGGGGGGGCAGGAGATACGCAGTATTTT; cdr3_aa: CASSSPGVGGAGDTQYF
clone_size: many; cdr3_length: 12; j_call: TRBJ2-7; v_call: TRBV7-6; d_call: NA; cdr3_nt: TGTGCCAGCCCCCCCGAATCCTACGAGCAGTACTTC; cdr3_aa: CASPPESYEQYF
clone_size: many; cdr3_length: 14; j_call: TRBJ1-6; v_call: TRBV20-1; d_call: NA; cdr3_nt: TGCAGTGCAACAAGGAACTCCTATAATTCACCCCTCCACTTT; cdr3_aa: CSATRNSYNSPLHF
clone_size: many; cdr3_length: 15; j_call: TRBJ2-5; v_call: TRBV3-1; d_call: NA; cdr3_nt: TGTGCCAGCAGCCAAAGGCAGGAGACCCAAGAGACCCAGTACTTC; cdr3_aa: CASSQRQETQETQYF
clone_size: NA; cdr3_length: 12; j_call: TRBJ2-5; v_call: TRBV30; d_call: NA; cdr3_nt: TGTGCCTGGAGTTCCGACCAAGAGACCCAGTACTTC; cdr3_aa: CAWSSDQETQYF
clone_size: once; cdr3_length: 13; j_call: TRBJ1-6; v_call: TRBV12-3/TRBV12-4; d_call: TRBD1; cdr3_nt: TGTGCCAGAACAGGACAGGGGGATTCACCCCTCCACTTT; cdr3_aa: CARTGQGDSPLHF
clone_size: many; cdr3_length: 16; j_call: TRBJ2-3; v_call: TRBV6-1; d_call: NA; cdr3_nt: TGTGCCAGCAGTAAAGCTCGGACCGCACGAGGAGATACGCAGTATTTT; cdr3_aa: CASSKARTARGDTQYF
clone_size: NA; cdr3_length: 18; j_call: TRBJ2-7; v_call: TRBV28; d_call: TRBD2; cdr3_nt: TGTGCCAGCAGTTTCAGCAGCCTCAGCCGGGGGGGATCCTACGAGCAGTACTTC; cdr3_aa: CASSFSSLSRGGSYEQYF
clone_size: many; cdr3_length: 12; j_call: TRBJ1-2; v_call: TRBV5-5; d_call: NA; cdr3_nt: TGTGCCAGCAGCTTGGCAGGGATTGGCTACACCTTC; cdr3_aa: CASSLAGIGYTF
clone_size: few; cdr3_length: 20; j_call: TRBJ2-3; v_call: TRBV7-6; d_call: NA; cdr3_nt: TGTGCCAGCAGCTTAGAGGTAGCTCTAACAGGAGATCCGCTAACAGATACGCAGTATTTT; cdr3_aa: CASSLEVALTGDPLTDTQYF
clone_size: many; cdr3_length: 15; j_call: TRBJ1-1; v_call: TRBV27; d_call: NA; cdr3_nt: TGTGCCAGCAGAGAGATTTTGGGGGCAGGGTCGGAAGCTTTCTTT; cdr3_aa: CASREILGAGSEAFF
clone_size: many; cdr3_length: 12; j_call: TRBJ2-5; v_call: TRBV7-9; d_call: NA; cdr3_nt: TGTGCCAGCAGCTTAATTTCTGAGACCCAGTACTTC; cdr3_aa: CASSLISETQYF
clone_size: few; cdr3_length: 14; j_call: TRBJ2-5; v_call: TRBV7-2; d_call: TRBD1; cdr3_nt: TGTGCCAGCAGCACGGACAGGATCCAAGAGACCCAGTACTTC; cdr3_aa: CASSTDRIQETQYF
clone_size: NA; cdr3_length: 13; j_call: TRBJ1-1; v_call: TRBV12-3/TRBV12-4; d_call: NA; cdr3_nt: TGTGCCAGCAGTTTGCGGGAGGACACTGAAGCTTTCTTT; cdr3_aa: CASSLREDTEAFF
clone_size: NA; cdr3_length: 16; j_call: TRBJ2-2; v_call: TRBV4-3; d_call: TRBD1; cdr3_nt: TGCGCCAGCAGCCAAGACGCGACAGGGGTAATCGGGGAGCTGTTTTTT; cdr3_aa: CASSQDATGVIGELFF
clone_size: few; cdr3_length: 14; j_call: TRBJ1-2; v_call: TRBV18; d_call: TRBD1; cdr3_nt: TGTGCCAGCTCACCGGACAGGGGAAGGGATGGCTACACCTTC; cdr3_aa: CASSPDRGRDGYTF
clone_size: many; cdr3_length: 15; j_call: TRBJ2-3; v_call: TRBV24-1; d_call: NA; cdr3_nt: TGTGCCACCAGTCCCCCCCCGGGGGAGACAGATACGCAGTATTTT; cdr3_aa: CATSPPPGETDTQYF
clone_size: NA; cdr3_length: 14; j_call: TRBJ1-5; v_call: TRBV5-6; d_call: NA; cdr3_nt: TGTGCCAGCAGCTTGCGTCCTAGCAATCAGCCCCAGCATTTT; cdr3_aa: CASSLRPSNQPQHF
clone_size: NA; cdr3_length: 15; j_call: TRBJ1-5; v_call: TRBV12-3/TRBV12-4; d_call: NA; cdr3_nt: TGTGCCAGCAGTTTAGGTGTTAAGGGCAATCAGCCCCAGCATTTT; cdr3_aa: CASSLGVKGNQPQHF
clone_size: many; cdr3_length: 11; j_call: TRBJ1-2; v_call: TRBV28; d_call: NA; cdr3_nt: TGTGCCAGCAGTGCCACCCGAGGCTACACCTTC; cdr3_aa: CASSATRGYTF
clone_size: many; cdr3_length: 16; j_call: TRBJ2-3; v_call: TRBV6-1; d_call: TRBD1; cdr3_nt: TGTGCCAGCAGTCCCCCGGGACAGGGATCCACAGATACGCAGTATTTT; cdr3_aa: CASSPPGQGSTDTQYF
clone_size: few; cdr3_length: 16; j_call: TRBJ2-2; v_call: TRBV4-3; d_call: NA; cdr3_nt: TGCGCCAGCAGCCAAGGACCTGGTGGGAACACCGGGGAGCTGTTTTTT; cdr3_aa: CASSQGPGGNTGELFF
clone_size: NA; cdr3_length: 18; j_call: TRBJ2-2; v_call: TRBV19; d_call: TRBD1; cdr3_nt: TGTGCCAGTAGTCGGGACAGGGGAGGAGGGGCGAACACCGGGGAGCTGTTTTTT; cdr3_aa: CASSRDRGGGANTGELFF
clone_size: many; cdr3_length: 14; j_call: TRBJ1-6; v_call: TRBV7-2; d_call: NA; cdr3_nt: TGTGCCAGCAGCCCGCAGATAGGGAATTCACCCCTCCACTTT; cdr3_aa: CASSPQIGNSPLHF
clone_size: NA; cdr3_length: 15; j_call: TRBJ1-4; v_call: TRBV6-6; d_call: NA; cdr3_nt: TGTGCCATCAGTGAGTCAGCGTCGGTAAATGAAAAACTGTTTTTT; cdr3_aa: CAISESASVNEKLFF
clone_size: many; cdr3_length: 15; j_call: TRBJ1-5; v_call: TRBV10-2; d_call: TRBD1; cdr3_nt: TGCGCCAGCAGTGAGCAAGGGGGCGCGGGTCAGCCCCAGCATTTT; cdr3_aa: CASSEQGGAGQPQHF
clone_size: many; cdr3_length: 15; j_call: TRBJ2-3; v_call: TRBV20-1; d_call: TRBD2; cdr3_nt: TGCAGTGCTTCCCGAGCGGGGGGGCCGGGAGATACGCAGTATTTT; cdr3_aa: CSASRAGGPGDTQYF
clone_size: many; cdr3_length: 15; j_call: TRBJ1-1; v_call: TRBV6-1; d_call: NA; cdr3_nt: TGTGCCAGCAGCCCTTTGACGGGGGTCGCCACTGAAGCTTTCTTT; cdr3_aa: CASSPLTGVATEAFF
clone_size: NA; cdr3_length: 15; j_call: TRBJ2-1; v_call: TRBV7-3; d_call: TRBD2; cdr3_nt: TGTGCCAGCAGCCAATCGGGGGGGCCGGGGAATAAGCAGTTCTTC; cdr3_aa: CASSQSGGPGNKQFF
clone_size: NA; cdr3_length: 14; j_call: TRBJ1-1; v_call: TRBV18; d_call: TRBD1; cdr3_nt: TGTGCCAGCTCGCCTCAGGGGGAAGGCACTGAAGCTTTCTTT; cdr3_aa: CASSPQGEGTEAFF
clone_size: few; cdr3_length: 17; j_call: TRBJ2-2; v_call: TRBV19; d_call: NA; cdr3_nt: TGTGCCAGTATACCCGGGGGCCATCTCGGGAACACCGGGGAGCTGTTTTTT; cdr3_aa: CASIPGGHLGNTGELFF
clone_size: many; cdr3_length: 15; j_call: TRBJ1-6; v_call: TRBV7-2; d_call: NA; cdr3_nt: TGTGCCAGCAGCTTATCAGGGGCCCCAGGTTCACCCCTCCACTTT; cdr3_aa: CASSLSGAPGSPLHF
clone_size: few; cdr3_length: 17; j_call: TRBJ1-4; v_call: TRBV12-3/TRBV12-4; d_call: TRBD1; cdr3_nt: TGTGCCAGCAGTTTAGGGGCAGGGGGCGAATCTAATGAAAAACTGTTTTTT; cdr3_aa: CASSLGAGGESNEKLFF
clone_size: NA; cdr3_length: 13; j_call: TRBJ2-5; v_call: TRBV29-1; d_call: NA; cdr3_nt: TGCAGCGTTGAAGGTGGAAGCCAAGAGACCCAGTACTTC; cdr3_aa: CSVEGGSQETQYF
clone_size: many; cdr3_length: 11; j_call: TRBJ2-1; v_call: TRBV10-3; d_call: NA; cdr3_nt: TGTGCCATCGGGGAGGTAGGTGAGCAGTTCTTC; cdr3_aa: CAIGEVGEQFF
clone_size: many; cdr3_length: 13; j_call: TRBJ2-5; v_call: TRBV29-1; d_call: NA; cdr3_nt: TGCAGCGTTGGAGGTCTAGCTAGCGAGACCCAGTACTTC; cdr3_aa: CSVGGLASETQYF
clone_size: many; cdr3_length: 15; j_call: TRBJ2-5; v_call: TRBV6-2/TRBV6-3; d_call: NA; cdr3_nt: TGTGCCAGCAGTTACTCAACCGGGGCCCCAGAGACCCAGTACTTC; cdr3_aa: CASSYSTGAPETQYF
clone_size: medium-sized; cdr3_length: 14; j_call: TRBJ1-5; v_call: TRBV20-1; d_call: NA; cdr3_nt: TGCAGTGCTAGGGGCATACTTAGCAATCAGCCCCAGCATTTT; cdr3_aa: CSARGILSNQPQHF
clone_size: NA; cdr3_length: 15; j_call: TRBJ2-2; v_call: TRBV6-6; d_call: NA; cdr3_nt: TGTGCCAGCAGTCCCGAAAGGCGGAGGCGCGGGGAGCTGTTTTTT; cdr3_aa: CASSPERRRRGELFF
clone_size: NA; cdr3_length: 16; j_call: TRBJ1-2; v_call: TRBV7-2; d_call: NA; cdr3_nt: TGTGCCAGCAGCTTAGCGCCCACGGAAAGTGGCTATGGCTACACCTTC; cdr3_aa: CASSLAPTESGYGYTF
clone_size: few; cdr3_length: 13; j_call: TRBJ1-1; v_call: TRBV7-3; d_call: NA; cdr3_nt: TGTGCCAGCACTGGATTTACATTAACTGAAGCTTTCTTT; cdr3_aa: CASTGFTLTEAFF
clone_size: many; cdr3_length: 19; j_call: TRBJ2-3; v_call: TRBV7-9; d_call: TRBD2; cdr3_nt: TGTGCCAGCAGCCCCCCCCCGGGACTAGCCTTAGGCAAGACAGATACGCAGTATTTT; cdr3_aa: CASSPPPGLALGKTDTQYF
clone_size: many; cdr3_length: 17; j_call: TRBJ2-7; v_call: TRBV20-1; d_call: TRBD2; cdr3_nt: TGCAGTGCTAGAGATGCGCGGGGGGGCGAACGGCTCTACGAGCAGTACTTC; cdr3_aa: CSARDARGGERLYEQYF
clone_size: NA; cdr3_length: 13; j_call: TRBJ1-2; v_call: TRBV3-1; d_call: NA; cdr3_nt: TGTGCCAGCAGCCAAGATGGGAGGCGCGGCTACACCTTC; cdr3_aa: CASSQDGRRGYTF
clone_size: many; cdr3_length: 13; j_call: TRBJ2-1; v_call: TRBV2; d_call: NA; cdr3_nt: TGTGCCAGCAGTGGGGACTTGGACAATGAGCAGTTCTTC; cdr3_aa: CASSGDLDNEQFF
clone_size: NA; cdr3_length: 15; j_call: TRBJ2-1; v_call: TRBV20-1; d_call: NA; cdr3_nt: TGCAGTGCTCCAAACCGGGGTGATCCGAACAATGAGCAGTTCTTC; cdr3_aa: CSAPNRGDPNNEQFF
clone_size: NA; cdr3_length: 14; j_call: TRBJ2-7; v_call: TRBV6-1; d_call: TRBD1; cdr3_nt: TGTGCCAGCAGTGAACGAGGACAGGGCTACGAGCAGTACTTC; cdr3_aa: CASSERGQGYEQYF
clone_size: many; cdr3_length: 13; j_call: TRBJ2-7; v_call: TRBV24-1; d_call: NA; cdr3_nt: TGTGCCACCAGTGACCCCCCAAGGGGAGAGCAGTACTTC; cdr3_aa: CATSDPPRGEQYF